This T cell receptor (beta chain) derives from a study of shared clonotypes between healthy human individuals. As to this clone: Its specificity is unknown.

The assay was immunoSEQ multiplex PCR, and TCRdb's table has in-frame clones only and misses some. In the table there are some 680,000 clones, roughly 72% of which are singletons. Study-level points and caveats: Memory subsets generally showed smaller estimated richness than naive subsets did.

From germline, CDR1 is SGHDT and CDR2 YYEEEE. V shed 5 bases and J 1 base; nucleotides not matched to a gene: 6. This CDR3 is built from 15 residues. This clonotype was obtained from a woman aged 30 to 39 in good health. The chain couples TRBV5-6 to TRBJ2-3, with 8 bases aligning to TRBD1. Sequences were obtained from memory CD4+ T cells sorted from blood. The subset here: CD45RA-negative fraction. DNA of the CDR3: TGTGCCAGCAGATATCCGGGACAGGGCACAGATACGCAGTATTTT. This codes for CASRYPGQGTDTQYF.